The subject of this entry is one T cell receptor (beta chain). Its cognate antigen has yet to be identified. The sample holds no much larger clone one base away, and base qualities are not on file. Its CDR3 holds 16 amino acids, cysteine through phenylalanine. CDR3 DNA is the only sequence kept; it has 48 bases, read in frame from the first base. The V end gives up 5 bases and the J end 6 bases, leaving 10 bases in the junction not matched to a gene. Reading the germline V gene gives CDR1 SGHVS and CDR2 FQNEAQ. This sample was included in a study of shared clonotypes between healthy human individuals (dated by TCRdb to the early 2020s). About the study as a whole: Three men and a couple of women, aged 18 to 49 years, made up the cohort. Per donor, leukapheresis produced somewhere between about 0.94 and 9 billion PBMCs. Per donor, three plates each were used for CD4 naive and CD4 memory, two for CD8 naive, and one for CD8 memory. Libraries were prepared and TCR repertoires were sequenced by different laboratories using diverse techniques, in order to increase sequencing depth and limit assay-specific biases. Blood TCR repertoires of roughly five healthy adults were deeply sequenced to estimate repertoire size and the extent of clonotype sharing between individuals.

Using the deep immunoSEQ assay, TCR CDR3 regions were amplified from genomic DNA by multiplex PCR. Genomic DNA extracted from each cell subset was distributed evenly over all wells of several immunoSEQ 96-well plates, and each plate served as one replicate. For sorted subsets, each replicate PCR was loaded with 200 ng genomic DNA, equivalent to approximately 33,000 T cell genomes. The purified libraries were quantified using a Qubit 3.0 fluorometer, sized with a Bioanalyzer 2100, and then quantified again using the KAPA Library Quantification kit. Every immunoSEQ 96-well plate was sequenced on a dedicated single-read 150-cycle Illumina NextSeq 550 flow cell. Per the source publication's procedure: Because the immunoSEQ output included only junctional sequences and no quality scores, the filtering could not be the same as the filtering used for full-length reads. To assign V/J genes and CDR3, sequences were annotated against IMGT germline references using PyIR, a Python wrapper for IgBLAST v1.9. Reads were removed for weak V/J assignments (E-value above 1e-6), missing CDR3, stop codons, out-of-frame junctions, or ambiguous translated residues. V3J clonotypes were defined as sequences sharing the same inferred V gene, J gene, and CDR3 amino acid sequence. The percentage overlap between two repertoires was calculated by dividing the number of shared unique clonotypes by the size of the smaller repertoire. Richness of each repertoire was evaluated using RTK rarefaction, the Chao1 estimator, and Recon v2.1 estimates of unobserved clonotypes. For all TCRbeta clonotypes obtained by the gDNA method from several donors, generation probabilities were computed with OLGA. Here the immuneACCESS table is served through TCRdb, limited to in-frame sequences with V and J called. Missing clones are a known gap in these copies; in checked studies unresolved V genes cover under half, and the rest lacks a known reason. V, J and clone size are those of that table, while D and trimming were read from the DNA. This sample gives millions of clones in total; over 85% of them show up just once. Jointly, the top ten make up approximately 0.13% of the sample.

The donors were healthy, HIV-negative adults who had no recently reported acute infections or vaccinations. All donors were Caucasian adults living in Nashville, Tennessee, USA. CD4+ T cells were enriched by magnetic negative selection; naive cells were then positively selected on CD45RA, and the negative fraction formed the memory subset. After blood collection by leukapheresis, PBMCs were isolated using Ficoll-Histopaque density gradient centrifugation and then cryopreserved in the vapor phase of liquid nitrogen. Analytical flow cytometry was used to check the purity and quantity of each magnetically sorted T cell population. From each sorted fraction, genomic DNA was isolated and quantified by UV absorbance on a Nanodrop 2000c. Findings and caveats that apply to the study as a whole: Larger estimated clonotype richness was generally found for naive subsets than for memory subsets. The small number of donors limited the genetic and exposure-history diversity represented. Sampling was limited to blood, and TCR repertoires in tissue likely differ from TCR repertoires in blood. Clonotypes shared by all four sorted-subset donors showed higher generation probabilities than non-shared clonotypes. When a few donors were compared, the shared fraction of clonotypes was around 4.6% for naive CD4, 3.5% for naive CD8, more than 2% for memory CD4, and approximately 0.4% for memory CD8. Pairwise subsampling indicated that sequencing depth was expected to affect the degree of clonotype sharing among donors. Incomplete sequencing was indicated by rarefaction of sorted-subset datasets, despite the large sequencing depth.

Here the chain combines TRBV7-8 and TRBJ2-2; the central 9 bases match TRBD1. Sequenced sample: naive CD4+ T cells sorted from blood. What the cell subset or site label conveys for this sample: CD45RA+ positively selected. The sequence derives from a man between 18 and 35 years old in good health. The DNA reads TGTGCCAGCAGCGTGCCCGGGACAGGGATTTCCGGGGAGCTGTTTTTT. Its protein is CASSVPGTGISGELFF. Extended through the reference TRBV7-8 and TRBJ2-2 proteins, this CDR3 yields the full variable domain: GAGVSQSPRYKVAKRGQDVALRCDPISGHVSLFWYQQALGQGPEFLTYFQNEAQLDKSGLPSDRFFAERPEGSVSTLKIQRTQQEDSAVYLCASSVPGTGISGELFFGEGSRLTVL.